Following are 30 T cell receptor beta chains from one sample sequenced in a study of T cell responses to AZD1222 COVID-19 vaccine. Generated by immunoSEQ multiplex PCR, the TCRdb table keeps only in-frame clones and is missing some. The sample carries around 91,000 clones, roughly 84% recorded once. The sequenced sample was peripheral blood, obtained on day 0 of AZD1222 vaccination. The receptors derive from an adult in good health.

V and J are TRBV20-1 and TRBJ1-5, with D perhaps TRBD1 (5 bases). There are 13 residues in the CDR3. Germline CDR1 DFQATT, CDR2 SNEGSKA (reference sequence). Trimming pared 3 bases from V and 1 base from J, leaving 7 bases between. The CDR3 sequence is CSASWDSNQPQHF. CDR3 DNA sequence: TGCAGTGCTAGTTGGGACAGCAATCAGCCCCAGCATTTT.

The chain joins TRBV7-2 to TRBJ2-4, with a tentative D call TRBD2 (5 bases). CDR1 and CDR2 from the germline V gene are SGHTA and FQGNSA. V lost 1 base and J 1 base, leaving 11 bases between the germline ends. The CDR3 is 16 amino acids. The CDR3 region is CASSLEPGGAKNIQYF. CDR3 bases: TGTGCCAGCAGCTTAGAACCCGGCGGGGCCAAAAACATTCAGTACTTC.

Only one count was recorded for this clone. The chain is built from TRBV7-9 and TRBJ2-5, with TRBD1 as a possible D gene (5 bases). V lost 1 base, J lost 3 bases, and 9 bases lay in between. From germline, CDR1 is SEHNR and CDR2 FQNEAQ (reference sequence). The CDR3 has 14 residues. This CDR3 is CASSLELGEETQYF. CDR3 nucleotide sequence: TGTGCCAGCAGCTTAGAGCTAGGGGAAGAGACCCAGTACTTC. Supplemented by reference TRBV7-9 and TRBJ2-5, the full variable domain reads DTGVSQNPRHKITKRGQNVTFRCDPISEHNRLYWYRQTLGQGPEFLTYFQNEAQLEKSRLLSDRFSAERPKGSFSTLEIQRTEQGDSAMYLCASSLELGEETQYFGPGTRLLVL.

This clone appeared a few times. This chain uses TRBV7-9 with TRBJ1-2, with 10 nucleotides matching TRBD1. The CDR3 runs to 15 residues. V shed 3 bases, J shed 4 bases, and the junction held 5 bases outside the gene matches. Germline V gene sequence: CDR1 SEHNR, CDR2 FQNEAQ (reference sequence). The CDR3 reads CASSFGQGVVYGYTF. The CDR3 DNA reads TGTGCCAGCAGCTTCGGACAGGGGGTTGTCTATGGCTACACCTTC.

This sequence joins TRBV29-1 and TRBJ1-1, with 8 bases lining up with TRBD1. This CDR3 has 14 amino acids. CDR1 and CDR2 from the germline V gene are SQVTM and ANQGSEA. The junction had 10 bases not matched to a gene; V was cut back by 7 bases and J by 3 bases. The CDR3 DNA reads TGCAGCGCTGTAACCCAGGGGGCGGACACTGAAGCTTTCTTT. This translates into CSAVTQGADTEAFF. Complete variable domain (other parts from reference TRBV29-1 and TRBJ1-1): SAVISQKPSRDICQRGTSLTIQCQVDSQVTMMFWYRQQPGQSLTLIATANQGSEATYESGFVIDKFPISRPNLTFSTLTVSNMSPEDSSIYLCSAVTQGADTEAFFGQGTRLTVV.

The chain couples TRBV6-5 to TRBJ2-7; D possibly corresponds to TRBD2 (5 bases). The CDR3 is 14 residues long. Trimming removed 2 bases at V and 2 bases at J, with 10 bases between. CDR1 MNHEY and CDR2 SVGAGI come from the germline V gene. The CDR3 nucleotides read TGTGCCAGCAGTTACGGGCCGACTACCTACGAGCAGTACTTC. This sequence encodes CASSYGPTTYEQYF.

The chain uses TRBV4-3 and TRBJ2-3; no clear D. Trimming took off 0 bases at V and 5 bases at J, with 9 bases between the two ends. The CDR3 extends over 14 amino acids. Germline lookup yields CDR1 LGHNA and CDR2 YSLEER. The CDR3 sequence: CASSQEARRDTQYF. In DNA, the CDR3 is TGCGCCAGCAGCCAAGAGGCTAGAAGAGATACGCAGTATTTT.

The rearrangement uses TRBV5-6 and TRBJ1-2; no clear D. CDR3 size: 13 residues. Trimming took 0 bases from V and 4 from J, leaving 7 bases between them. CDR1 and CDR2 from the germline V gene are SGHDT and YYEEEE. Here the CDR3 DNA reads TGTGCCAGCAGCTTGGCAGAACCCTATGGCTACACCTTC. It codes for CASSLAEPYGYTF.

The chain has TRBV5-1 and TRBJ1-1, with 10 positions matching TRBD1. Germline CDR1 is SGHRS and CDR2 is YFSETQ. This CDR3 is 15 amino acids long. V lost 6 bases, J lost 1 base, and 6 bases stayed unmatched. The CDR3 here is CASNPRTGGNTEAFF. The CDR3 DNA follows: TGCGCCAGCAACCCCAGGACAGGGGGGAACACTGAAGCTTTCTTT.

This clone was seen a few times. This CDR3 is CASSWDTRSYNEQFF. In DNA, the CDR3 is TGTGCCAGCAGCTGGGACACTCGCTCCTACAATGAGCAGTTCTTC. The chain is built from TRBV5-4 and TRBJ2-1, with D tentatively TRBD1 (6 bases). CDR1 and CDR2 from the germline V gene are SGHNT and YYREEE (reference sequence). Trimming shortened V by 3 bases and J by 0 bases, and 10 bases separated the two germline ends. The CDR3 is 15 residues long. The whole variable domain, filled in from reference TRBV5-4 and TRBJ2-1, reads ETGVTQSPTHLIKTRGQQVTLRCSSQSGHNTVSWYQQALGQGPQFIFQYYREEENGRGNFPPRFSGLQFPNYSSELNVNALELDDSALYLCASSWDTRSYNEQFFGPGTRLTVL.

This clone was seen only once. The junction departs from the called germline gene at one end, perhaps through a read error. J is TRBJ1-5 and V is TRBV30, with TRBD1 as a possible D gene (5 bases). CDR1 is GTSNPN and CDR2 is SVGIG in the germline V gene (reference sequence). The CDR3 loop spans 14 amino acids. The CDR3 bases are TGTGCCCGGAGGGGCAGGGAGTTGAGTCAGCCCCAGCATTTT. Translating it yields CARRGRELSQPQHF.

This clone was picked up one time. The chain couples TRBV5-1 to TRBJ2-2; D possibly corresponds to TRBD1 (6 bases). This CDR3 contains 17 residues. CDR1 SGHRS and CDR2 YFSETQ come from the germline V gene. V gave up 7 bases and J gave up 7 bases, with 26 bases separating them. CDR3 sequence: CASAFAGTPSRGGELFF. CDR3 bases: TGCGCCAGCGCTTTTGCCGGGACACCTTCTCGGGGCGGGGAGCTGTTTTTT. Variable domain in full (rest from reference TRBV5-1 and TRBJ2-2): KAGVTQTPRYLIKTRGQQVTLSCSPISGHRSVSWYQQTPGQGLQFLFEYFSETQRNKGNFPGRFSGRQFSNSRSEMNVSTLELGDSALYLCASAFAGTPSRGGELFFGEGSRLTVL.

The chain links TRBV28 to TRBJ1-2; a weak D match, TRBD1 (5 bases). V lost 4 bases and J 7 bases, leaving 13 bases between the germline ends. CDR3 size: 13 residues. Germline V gene sequence: CDR1 MDHEN, CDR2 SYDVKM. For the CDR3, the DNA is TGTGCCAGCAGTTCGCTACTGGGGGGTGGCTACACCTTC. Amino acids: CASSSLLGGGYTF.

This clone was observed a single time. V is TRBV20-1 and J is TRBJ1-2; D is perhaps TRBD1 (5 bases). Germline-derived CDR1 and CDR2 are DFQATT and SNEGSKA (reference sequence). Trimming pared 3 bases from V and 2 bases from J, leaving 19 bases between. The CDR3 sequence is 16 residues long. CDR3 sequence (DNA): TGCAGTGCTAGTTCCCCGGGTGGACATTTGAACTATGGCTACACCTTC. Translation gives CSASSPGGHLNYGYTF.

V is TRBV6-5 and J is TRBJ1-5; D gene uncertain. V lost 2 bases and J 2 bases, leaving 10 bases between the germline ends. The CDR3 has 15 residues. Germline values: CDR1 MNHEY, CDR2 SVGAGI. CDR3 DNA sequence: TGTGCCAGCAGTTACGAGGGCCGGGGCAATCAGCCCCAGCATTTT. It is translated as CASSYEGRGNQPQHF.

The chain employs TRBV12-3 or TRBV12-4 and TRBJ1-1; 11 nucleotides line up with TRBD1. The CDR3 has 13 amino acids. V shed 4 bases, J shed 7 bases, and the junction held 2 bases outside the gene matches. Written as DNA, the CDR3 is TGTGCCAGCAGTTGGGACAGGGGGAATGAAGCTTTCTTT. It yields the protein CASSWDRGNEAFF.

The J gene is TRBJ2-1, the V gene TRBV11-2, with no clear D. The V gene's germline CDR1 is SGHAT and CDR2 FQNNGV. Trimming pared 6 bases from V and 4 bases from J, leaving 16 bases between. The CDR3 covers 15 residues. For the CDR3, the DNA is TGTGCCAGCAGTCCCCGGGCCCTTATTTACAATGAGCAGTTCTTC. Amino acids: CASSPRALIYNEQFF.

This clone is medium-sized within its sample. This chain joins TRBV19 and TRBJ1-1, with 8 bases aligning to TRBD1. Trimming took 6 bases from V and 1 from J; bases not matched to a gene: 10. Germline values: CDR1 LNHDA, CDR2 SQIVND (reference sequence). This CDR3 region has 16 residues. CDR3 sequence: CASSPQTGVQNTEAFF. Here the CDR3 DNA reads TGTGCCAGTAGCCCTCAGACAGGGGTACAGAACACTGAAGCTTTCTTT.

This clone was detected once. The V gene is TRBV27, the J gene TRBJ1-6; a possible D gene is TRBD1 (5 bases). CDR1 MNHEY and CDR2 SMNVEV come from the germline V gene (reference sequence). Trimming took off 0 bases at V and 9 bases at J, with 12 bases between the two ends. This CDR3 has 15 residues. CDR3 nucleotide sequence: TGTGCCAGCAGTTTATCGACAGATGGCACTTCACCCCTCCACTTT. It is translated as CASSLSTDGTSPLHF.

V and J are TRBV7-3 and TRBJ2-3; D remains unclear. Germline V gives CDR1 SGHTA, CDR2 FQGTGA. This CDR3 spans 12 amino acids. The V end was cut by 0 bases, the J end by 5 bases, with 3 bases between. CDR3 amino acids: CASSLTGDTQYF. In DNA, the CDR3 is TGTGCCAGCAGCTTAACGGGAGATACGCAGTATTTT.

The rearrangement joins TRBV4-2 to TRBJ2-1, with 7 nucleotides matching TRBD2. The CDR3 extends over 17 amino acids. The trim removed 0 bases at V and 6 bases at J, leaving 11 bases unmatched. CDR1 LGHNA and CDR2 YNFKEQ come from the germline V gene. The chain's CDR3 is CASSQDDAGEWGNEQFF. CDR3 coding DNA: TGTGCCAGCAGCCAAGACGATGCGGGAGAGTGGGGCAATGAGCAGTTCTTC.

The V gene is TRBV29-1, the J gene TRBJ1-3; D ambiguous. This CDR3 region has 15 residues. CDR1 is SQVTM, CDR2 ANQGSEA, per germline. V dropped 0 bases and J dropped 0 bases, with 9 bases sitting between them. CDR3 DNA sequence: TGCAGCGTTGAAGAGGACGTCTACTCTGGAAACACCATATATTTT. It yields the protein CSVEEDVYSGNTIYF.

The rearrangement uses TRBV4-1 and TRBJ1-6, with D unresolved. The ends were cut back, 1 base at V and 9 bases at J, with 16 bases in the middle. Germline values: CDR1 MGHRA, CDR2 YSYEKL. The length of the CDR3 is 16 residues. The CDR3 protein is CASSQVGGIAGSPLHF. The CDR3 DNA reads as TGCGCCAGCAGCCAAGTAGGTGGAATCGCCGGTTCACCCCTCCACTTT.

This chain connects TRBV28 to TRBJ1-6; possibly TRBD1 for D (5 bases). V was pared by 3 bases and J by 5 bases, with 11 bases between. Germline V lookup: CDR1 MDHEN, CDR2 SYDVKM. The CDR3 totals 15 residues. As DNA, the CDR3 is TGTGCCAGCAGTTTCCGGGACGGAAATAATTCACCCCTCCACTTT. Protein: CASSFRDGNNSPLHF.

CDR3 in amino acids: CASSLGTGNTGELFF. The CDR3 nucleotides read TGTGCCAGCAGCTTAGGGACAGGGAACACCGGGGAGCTGTTTTTT. The chain employs TRBV7-2 and TRBJ2-2; 7 bases line up with TRBD1. The CDR3 is made up of 15 amino acids. Per germline, CDR1 SGHTA and CDR2 FQGNSA. The V and J ends lost 1 base and 1 base, in that order; junction bases with no gene match: 0.

The chain uses TRBV25-1 and TRBJ1-4, with 8 bases identical to TRBD1. Germline CDR1 reads MGHDK; CDR2 reads SYGVNS. V shed 3 bases, J shed 5 bases, and the junction held 2 bases outside the gene matches. This CDR3 region has 14 residues. The DNA of the CDR3 is TGTGCCAGCAGTGACCGGACAGGGAATGAAAAACTGTTTTTT. Its protein product is CASSDRTGNEKLFF.

This rearrangement joins TRBV14 to TRBJ2-7, with 7 nucleotides matching TRBD2. V lost 2 bases and J lost 2; bases outside the gene matches: 3. Germline V gene lookup returns CDR1 SGHDN and CDR2 FVKESK. The CDR3 is 14 residues long. The CDR3, as DNA: TGTGCCAGCAGCCAAATCGGGGGGACCTACGAGCAGTACTTC. This sequence encodes CASSQIGGTYEQYF.

The chain uses TRBV19 and TRBJ1-1, with D possibly matching TRBD1 (5 bases). Germline lookup yields CDR1 LNHDA and CDR2 SQIVND (reference sequence). The ends were cut back, 7 bases at V and 0 bases at J, with 12 bases in the middle. The CDR3 runs to 14 residues. CDR3 sequence: CASTPGTVNTEAFF. Written as DNA, the CDR3 is TGTGCCAGTACTCCCGGGACTGTGAACACTGAAGCTTTCTTT.

This chain uses TRBV2 with TRBJ1-5; 7 bases are a match to TRBD1. J lost 7 bases, V lost 7 bases, and 10 bases had no gene match. CDR1 and CDR2 from the germline V gene are SNHLY and FYNNEI. The CDR3 spans 14 residues. CDR3 in DNA: TGTGCCAGCAACCCACAGGGGTGGGACCAGCCCCAGCATTTT. Translated: CASNPQGWDQPQHF.

The chain couples TRBV5-4 to TRBJ1-2; possibly TRBD1 for D (5 bases). V was clipped by 2 bases and J by 12 bases, with 20 bases between them. CDR3 length: 14 residues. Germline-derived CDR1 and CDR2 are SGHNT and YYREEE (reference sequence). The CDR3 sequence: CASSLQTAFAANTF. The CDR3 bases are TGTGCCAGCAGCTTACAGACAGCCTTTGCGGCTAACACCTTC.